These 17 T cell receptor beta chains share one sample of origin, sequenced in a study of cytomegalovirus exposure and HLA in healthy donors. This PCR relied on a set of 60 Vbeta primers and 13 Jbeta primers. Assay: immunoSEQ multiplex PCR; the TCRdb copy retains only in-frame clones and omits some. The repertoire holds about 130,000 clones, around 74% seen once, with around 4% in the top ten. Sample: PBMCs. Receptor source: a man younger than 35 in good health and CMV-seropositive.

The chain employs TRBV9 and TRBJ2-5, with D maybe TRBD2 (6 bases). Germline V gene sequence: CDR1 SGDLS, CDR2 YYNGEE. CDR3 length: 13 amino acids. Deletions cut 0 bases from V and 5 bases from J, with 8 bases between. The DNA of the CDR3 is TGTGCCAGCAGCGTAGCAGGGAGGGAGACCCAGTACTTC. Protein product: CASSVAGRETQYF.

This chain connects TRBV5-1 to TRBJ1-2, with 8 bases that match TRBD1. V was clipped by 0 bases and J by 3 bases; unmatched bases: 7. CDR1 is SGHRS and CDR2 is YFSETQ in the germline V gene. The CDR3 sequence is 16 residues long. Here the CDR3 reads CASSLAYGQGDYGYTF. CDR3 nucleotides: TGCGCCAGCAGCTTGGCCTACGGACAGGGCGACTATGGCTACACCTTC.

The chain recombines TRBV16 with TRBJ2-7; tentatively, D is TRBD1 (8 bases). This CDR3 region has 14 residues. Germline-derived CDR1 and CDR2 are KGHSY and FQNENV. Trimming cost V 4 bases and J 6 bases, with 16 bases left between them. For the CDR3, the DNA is TGTGCCAGCAGCCGCAACAGGGGGGAGGGCGAGCAGTACTTC. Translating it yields CASSRNRGEGEQYF. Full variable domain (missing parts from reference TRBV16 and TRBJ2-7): GEEVAQTPKHLVRGEGQKAKLYCAPIKGHSYVFWYQQVLKNEFKFLISFQNENVFDETGMPKERFSAKCLPNSPCSLEIQATKLEDSAVYFCASSRNRGEGEQYFGPGTRLTVT.

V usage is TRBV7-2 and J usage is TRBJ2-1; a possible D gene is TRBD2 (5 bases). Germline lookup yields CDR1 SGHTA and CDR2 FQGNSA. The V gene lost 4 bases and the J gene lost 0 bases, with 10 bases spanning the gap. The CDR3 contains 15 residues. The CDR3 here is CASSYGAVSYNEQFF. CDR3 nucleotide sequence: TGTGCCAGCAGCTACGGAGCGGTCTCCTACAATGAGCAGTTCTTC.

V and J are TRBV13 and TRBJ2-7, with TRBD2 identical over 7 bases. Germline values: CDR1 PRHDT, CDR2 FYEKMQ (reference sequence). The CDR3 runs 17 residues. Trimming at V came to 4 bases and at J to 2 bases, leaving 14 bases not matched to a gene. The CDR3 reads CASSSRWGEGKTYEQYF. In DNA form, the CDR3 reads TGTGCCAGCAGCTCCCGTTGGGGGGAGGGAAAGACCTACGAGCAGTACTTC. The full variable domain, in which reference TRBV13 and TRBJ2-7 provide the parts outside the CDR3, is AAGVIQSPRHLIKEKRETATLKCYPIPRHDTVYWYQQGPGQDPQFLISFYEKMQSDKGSIPDRFSAQQFSDYHSELNMSSLELGDSALYFCASSSRWGEGKTYEQYFGPGTRLTVT.

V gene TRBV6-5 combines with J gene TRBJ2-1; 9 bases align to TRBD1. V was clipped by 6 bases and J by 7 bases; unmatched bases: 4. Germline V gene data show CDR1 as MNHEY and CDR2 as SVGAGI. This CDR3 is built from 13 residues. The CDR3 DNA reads TGTGCCAGCAGCTACAGGGGGCGGAATGAGCAGTTCTTC. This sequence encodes CASSYRGRNEQFF.

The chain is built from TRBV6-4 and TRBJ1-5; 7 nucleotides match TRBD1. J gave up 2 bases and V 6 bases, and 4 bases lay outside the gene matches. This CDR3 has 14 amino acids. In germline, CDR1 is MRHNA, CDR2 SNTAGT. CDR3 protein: CASRRGQCNQPQHF. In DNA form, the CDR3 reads TGTGCCAGCAGGAGGGGACAGTGCAATCAGCCCCAGCATTTT.

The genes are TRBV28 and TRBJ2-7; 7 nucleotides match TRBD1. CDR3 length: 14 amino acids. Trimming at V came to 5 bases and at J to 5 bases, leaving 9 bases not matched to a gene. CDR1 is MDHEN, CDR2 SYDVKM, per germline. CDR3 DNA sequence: TGTGCCAGCAGTCAGACAGGGTCGACCCACGAGCAGTACTTC. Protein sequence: CASSQTGSTHEQYF.

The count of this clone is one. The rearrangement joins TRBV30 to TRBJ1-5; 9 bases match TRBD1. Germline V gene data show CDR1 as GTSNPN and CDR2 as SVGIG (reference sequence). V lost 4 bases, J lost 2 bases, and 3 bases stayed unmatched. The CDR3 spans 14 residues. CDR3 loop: CAWTWTGGNQPQHF. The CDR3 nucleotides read TGTGCCTGGACCTGGACAGGGGGCAATCAGCCCCAGCATTTT.

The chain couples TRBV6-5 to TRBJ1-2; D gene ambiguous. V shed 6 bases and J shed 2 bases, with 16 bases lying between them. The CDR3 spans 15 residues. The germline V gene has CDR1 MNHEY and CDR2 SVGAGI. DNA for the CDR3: TGTGCCAGCAGCCCCACTGTGATCTCGAACTATGGCTACACCTTC. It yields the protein CASSPTVISNYGYTF.

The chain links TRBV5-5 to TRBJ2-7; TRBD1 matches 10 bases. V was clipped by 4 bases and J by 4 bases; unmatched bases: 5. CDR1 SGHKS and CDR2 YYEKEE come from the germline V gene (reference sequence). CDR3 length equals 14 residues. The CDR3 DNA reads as TGTGCCAGCAGCCCCCGGACAGGGGGGTACGAGCAGTACTTC. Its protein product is CASSPRTGGYEQYF.

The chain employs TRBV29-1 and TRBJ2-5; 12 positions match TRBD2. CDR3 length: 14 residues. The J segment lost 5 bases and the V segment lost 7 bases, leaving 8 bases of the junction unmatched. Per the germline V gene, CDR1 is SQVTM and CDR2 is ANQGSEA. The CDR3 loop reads CSARLAGVGETQYF. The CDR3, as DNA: TGCAGCGCCAGACTAGCGGGGGTAGGGGAGACCCAGTACTTC.

DNA for the CDR3: TGTGCCAGCAGTGAGGGGGAGGTAGCTCCTGGTGCGCAGTATTTT. Translated: CASSEGEVAPGAQYF. The gene calls are TRBV2 and TRBJ2-3, with D possibly matching TRBD2 (6 bases). Germline loops: CDR1 SNHLY, CDR2 FYNNEI. V lost 3 bases and J lost 10, with 20 bases in between. This CDR3 is built from 15 residues.

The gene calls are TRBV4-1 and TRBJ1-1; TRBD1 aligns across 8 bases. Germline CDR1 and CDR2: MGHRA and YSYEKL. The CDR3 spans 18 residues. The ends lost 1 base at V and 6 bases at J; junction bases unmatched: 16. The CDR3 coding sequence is TGCGCCAGCAGCCAAGCTGGACAGGGTGTTTTCGGATATGCTGAAGCTTTCTTT. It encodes CASSQAGQGVFGYAEAFF.

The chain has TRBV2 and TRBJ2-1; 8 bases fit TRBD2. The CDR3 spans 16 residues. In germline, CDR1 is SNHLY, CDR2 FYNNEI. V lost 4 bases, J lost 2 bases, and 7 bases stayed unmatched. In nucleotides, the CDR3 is TGTGCCAGCAGTGTAAAGCGGGGGTCTACCTACAATGAGCAGTTCTTC. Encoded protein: CASSVKRGSTYNEQFF.

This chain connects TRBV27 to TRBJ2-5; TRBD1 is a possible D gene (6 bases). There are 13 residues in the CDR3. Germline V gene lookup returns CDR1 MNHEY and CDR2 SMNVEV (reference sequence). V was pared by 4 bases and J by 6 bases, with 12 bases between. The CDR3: CASSSGTLKTQYF. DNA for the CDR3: TGTGCCAGCAGTTCCGGGACATTAAAGACCCAGTACTTC.

DNA of the CDR3: TGTGCCAGCAGCTTAGAAATGGCGCACGGAGAAGTATCTGGAAACACCATATATTTT. It encodes CASSLEMAHGEVSGNTIYF. The chain is built from TRBV7-6 and TRBJ1-3; no clear D. CDR3 length equals 19 residues. Trimming pared 1 base from V and 1 base from J, leaving 20 bases between. From germline, CDR1 is SGHVS and CDR2 FNYEAQ.